Listed here is a single T cell receptor (beta chain). Per the germline V gene, CDR1 is LNHDA and CDR2 is SQIVND (reference sequence). V lost 6 bases and J lost 6, with 9 bases in between. CDR3 length: 12 residues. This specimen comes from a study of blood T cell repertoires in COVID-19. Whole-study context: COVID-19 samples collected from the United States, Italy and Spain covered acute and convalescent phases. In each case, the material was cDNA or gDNA derived from T cells, B-cell-depleted T cells, or PBMCs.

The Seattle site enrolled patients during active infection and followed them longitudinally. Authors' analysis steps: Amplification with reference gene primers provided the estimates of nucleated cell counts. Clones were sequenced by immunoSEQ multiplex PCR, and TCRdb holds only the in-frame ones, with some missing. Clonal size and the V and J genes are those of that table, whereas D and trimming came from the DNA. The sample records a few hundred thousand clones, around 88% being singletons. V is TRBV19 and J is TRBJ1-5; possibly TRBD1 for D (6 bases). The material sequenced was peripheral blood. This receptor was taken from a woman in her fifties or sixties with COVID-19, enrolled during active disease. The CDR3 nucleotides are TGTGCCAGTAGCCCCAGGGGTCAGCCCCAGCATTTT. This encodes CASSPRGQPQHF.